Listed below are T cell receptor beta chains from one sample, sequenced in a study of identical twins. Each CDR3 protein is one row after TCRdb ran MiXCR on the 5' RACE reads. This sample has 460,000 or so distinct CDR3 sequences, with 14% found just once. These data were also reused for a study on yellow fever vaccine responses in identical twins.

The sample taken for sequencing was CD4+ T cells sorted from blood. These receptors were obtained from a woman under 30 in good health. CDR3s include the opening cysteine and the closing phenylalanine or tryptophan. Each record gives: clone size, V gene, D gene, J gene, CDR3 protein, CDR3 DNA. D genes are given only for firm matches. Some rows mark clone size as missing; the rest say once, few, many or name a class of expanded clone.

size: NA; V: TRBV30; D: TRBD1; J: TRBJ2-7; CDR3: CACRQGLYEQYF; DNA: TGTGCCTGCAGACAGGGTCTCTACGAGCAGTACTTC
size: NA; V: TRBV29-1; D: TRBD1; J: TRBJ2-7; CDR3: CSAGQGFYEQYF; DNA: TGCAGCGCAGGACAGGGCTTCTACGAGCAGTACTTC
size: NA; V: TRBV7-2; D: NA; J: TRBJ2-3; CDR3: CASSLEGRVVDTQYF; DNA: TGTGCCAGCAGCTTAGAGGGACGAGTGGTGGATACGCAGTATTTT
size: NA; V: TRBV11-3; D: TRBD2; J: TRBJ2-1; CDR3: CASSLGPSGNNEQFF; DNA: TGTGCCAGCAGCTTGGGGCCTAGCGGGAACAATGAGCAGTTCTTC
size: NA; V: TRBV5-1; D: NA; J: TRBJ2-3; CDR3: CASSPWWALTDTQYF; DNA: TGCGCCAGCAGCCCCTGGTGGGCTCTCACAGATACGCAGTATTTT
size: few; V: TRBV4-3; D: NA; J: TRBJ2-7; CDR3: CASSRIVEGLYSSYEQYF; DNA: TGCGCCAGCAGCCGGATTGTAGAGGGCCTCTACAGCTCCTACGAGCAGTACTTC
size: NA; V: TRBV4-3; D: TRBD1; J: TRBJ2-4; CDR3: CASSQGYRGGKNIQYF; DNA: TGCGCCAGCAGCCAGGGATACAGGGGTGGCAAAAACATTCAGTACTTC
size: NA; V: TRBV28; D: TRBD2; J: TRBJ2-7; CDR3: CASSLTGTGGEYF; DNA: TGTGCCAGCAGTTTGACCGGGACGGGAGGGGAGTACTTC
size: few; V: TRBV15; D: TRBD2; J: TRBJ2-7; CDR3: CATSRSRGAGGSYEQYF; DNA: TGTGCCACCAGCAGGTCGCGGGGAGCGGGGGGATCCTACGAGCAGTACTTC
size: few; V: TRBV4-3; D: TRBD1; J: TRBJ2-7; CDR3: CASSHHPGQVISYEQYF; DNA: TGCGCCAGCAGCCACCACCCGGGACAGGTGATCTCCTACGAGCAGTACTTC
size: NA; V: TRBV6-1; D: NA; J: TRBJ2-1; CDR3: CASSMGGDTYNEQFF; DNA: TGTGCCAGCAGTATGGGCGGGGACACCTACAATGAGCAGTTCTTC
size: few; V: TRBV10-2; D: NA; J: TRBJ2-2; CDR3: CASRDVGKDTGELFF; DNA: TGCGCCAGCAGAGACGTGGGGAAGGACACCGGGGAGCTGTTTTTT
size: few; V: TRBV20-1; D: NA; J: TRBJ2-5; CDR3: CSASIMRAQETQYF; DNA: TGCAGTGCTAGCATAATGCGGGCGCAAGAGACCCAGTACTTC
size: few; V: TRBV6-1; D: TRBD1; J: TRBJ2-7; CDR3: CASTKSRDRAMGEQYF; DNA: TGTGCCAGCACCAAATCCCGGGACAGGGCTATGGGCGAGCAGTACTTC
size: few; V: TRBV7-2; D: NA; J: TRBJ2-7; CDR3: CASSLQGRVPYEQYF; DNA: TGTGCCAGCAGCTTACAGGGGCGAGTACCCTACGAGCAGTACTTC
size: NA; V: TRBV4-3; D: NA; J: TRBJ2-3; CDR3: CASSQRLDSDTQYF; DNA: TGCGCCAGCAGCCAAAGACTAGATTCAGATACGCAGTATTTT
size: few; V: TRBV5-1; D: NA; J: TRBJ2-2; CDR3: CASSLVTPTGELFF; DNA: TGCGCCAGCAGCTTGGTCACTCCCACCGGGGAGCTGTTTTTT
size: few; V: TRBV14; D: NA; J: TRBJ2-5; CDR3: CASSHRTAVGGETQYF; DNA: TGTGCCAGCAGCCATCGGACAGCGGTTGGCGGGGAGACCCAGTACTTC
size: few; V: TRBV5-1; D: TRBD2; J: TRBJ2-3; CDR3: CASSPGGGAVSTDTQYF; DNA: TGCGCCAGCAGCCCTGGCGGGGGGGCCGTGAGCACAGATACGCAGTATTTT
size: few; V: TRBV20-1; D: TRBD2; J: TRBJ2-1; CDR3: CSATGLAGNSYNEQFF; DNA: TGCAGTGCCACAGGACTAGCGGGGAACTCCTACAATGAGCAGTTCTTC